This TCR beta chain was captured by sequencing in a study of blood T cell repertoires in COVID-19. Only one count was recorded for this clone. Repertoires were generated with immunoSEQ multiplex PCR, while TCRdb's copy carries only in-frame clones and drops some. The data show about 35,000 clones, with about 87% seen just once and roughly a tenth held by the top ten. The CDR3 loop spans 15 amino acids. Sequencing used peripheral blood. This sequence was found in a human donor in a cohort sampled during active COVID-19. The chain has TRBV12-2 and TRBJ1-1; TRBD1, the D gene given by the table, was not confirmed from the DNA. TRBV12-2 constitutes a pseudogene. Here the CDR3 reads CASQIKLQGATEAFF. The CDR3 region has the DNA TGTGCAAGTCAAATAAAACTACAGGGGGCCACTGAAGCTTTCTTT.